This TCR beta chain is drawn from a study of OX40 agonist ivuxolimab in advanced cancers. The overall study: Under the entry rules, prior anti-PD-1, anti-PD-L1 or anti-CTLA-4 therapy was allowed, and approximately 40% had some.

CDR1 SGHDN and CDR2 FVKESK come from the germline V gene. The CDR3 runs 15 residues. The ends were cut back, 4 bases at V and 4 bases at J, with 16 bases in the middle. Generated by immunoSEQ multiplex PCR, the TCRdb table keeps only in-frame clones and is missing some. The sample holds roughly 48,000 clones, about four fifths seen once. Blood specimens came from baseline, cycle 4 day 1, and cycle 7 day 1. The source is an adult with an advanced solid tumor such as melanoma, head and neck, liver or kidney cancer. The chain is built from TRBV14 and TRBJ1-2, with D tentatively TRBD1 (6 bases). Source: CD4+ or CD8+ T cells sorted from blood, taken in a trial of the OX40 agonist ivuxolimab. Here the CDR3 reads CASSPRQAGFYGYTF. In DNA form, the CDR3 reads TGTGCCAGCAGCCCCCGACAGGCGGGTTTCTATGGCTACACCTTC.